The 23 T cell receptor beta chains listed next were all sequenced from one sample in a study of T-cell memory formation after mild COVID-19. In TCRdb, the 5' RACE reads were re-called with MiXCR into one record per CDR3 protein. The table shows more than 45,000 distinct CDR3 sequences, with 9.3% occurring only once. Sequenced: PBMCs or a T cell subset sorted from them (not recorded which). These receptors were taken from an adult woman who had mild COVID-19 (a few samples of this study predate the infection). Cell type and time point are not known.

This clonotype was counted ten times or more. The chain joins TRBV29-1 to TRBJ2-7; TRBD1 agrees at 7 bases. The length of the CDR3 is 13 residues. Germline V gives CDR1 SQVTM, CDR2 ANQGSEA. Trimming took 5 bases from V and 4 from J; bases not matched to a gene: 8. CDR3 nucleotide sequence: TGCAGCGTTTGGCGACAGGGAGAATACGAGCAGTACTTC. Its protein is CSVWRQGEYEQYF.

At least ten counts were recorded for this clonotype. The V and J genes are TRBV27 and TRBJ2-7; D might be TRBD1 (5 bases). This CDR3 spans 13 amino acids. V was trimmed by 6 bases and J by 4 bases, leaving 13 bases between them. Germline assignment: CDR1 MNHEY and CDR2 SMNVEV (reference sequence). The CDR3 spells CASRIGVRYEQYF. The CDR3 nucleotides are TGTGCCAGCAGAATAGGGGTGAGGTACGAGCAGTACTTC.

This clonotype was picked up many times. The chain uses TRBV7-2 and TRBJ2-7; D is unresolved. Deletions cut 3 bases from V and 4 bases from J, with 7 bases between. The CDR3 sequence is 12 residues long. CDR1 and CDR2 (germline): SGHTA, FQGNSA. CDR3 sequence (DNA): TGTGCCAGCAGCTTGCAGCTATACGAGCAGTACTTC. This gives the protein CASSLQLYEQYF.

Concerning this clonotype: One end of the junction is discordant with germline, which a read error may explain. J is TRBJ1-1 and V is TRBV10-3, with 9 bases lining up with TRBD1. Germline CDR1 is ENHRY and CDR2 is SYGVKD. There are 15 residues in the CDR3. CDR3 bases: TGTGACATCAGTACCTGGACAGGGGATAACACTGAAGCTTTCTTT. Its protein product is CDISTWTGDNTEAFF.

This clonotype was seen a handful of times. J is TRBJ1-1 and V is TRBV4-3; tentative D call: TRBD1 (5 bases). Trimming stripped 1 base from V and 4 bases from J, with 13 bases between. CDR1 is LGHNA, CDR2 YSLEER, per germline. The CDR3 covers 15 residues. CDR3 sequence (DNA): TGCGCCAGCAGCCAAGGAATGGGGCGGGTCACTGAAGCTTTCTTT. The encoded protein is CASSQGMGRVTEAFF.

This clonotype was seen once. CDR3 bases: TGCAGCGTTGAGTCCGCATCTAACTATGGCTACACCTTC. Translation gives CSVESASNYGYTF. This sequence joins TRBV29-1 and TRBJ1-2; unclear D gene. The CDR3 consists of 13 residues. V was cut by 3 bases and J by 0 bases, with 8 bases left in between. The germline V gene encodes CDR1 SQVTM and CDR2 ANQGSEA. Variable domain in full (rest from reference TRBV29-1 and TRBJ1-2): SAVISQKPSRDICQRGTSLTIQCQVDSQVTMMFWYRQQPGQSLTLIATANQGSEATYESGFVIDKFPISRPNLTFSTLTVSNMSPEDSSIYLCSVESASNYGYTFGSGTRLTVV.

V usage is TRBV5-5 and J usage is TRBJ1-1; D call uncertain. Germline CDR1 SGHKS, CDR2 YYEKEE (reference sequence). The CDR3 spans 13 residues. Trimming pared 4 bases from V and 7 bases from J, leaving 14 bases between. CDR3 bases: TGTGCCAGCAGCCCCGGAGCGGGTGGTGAAGCTTTCTTT. It translates to CASSPGAGGEAFF.

This clonotype has at least ten counts. V is TRBV9 and J is TRBJ2-3; D is uncertain. The CDR3 has 14 residues. Trimming shortened V by 0 bases and J by 4 bases, and 9 bases separated the two germline ends. Germline-derived CDR1 and CDR2 are SGDLS and YYNGEE. The CDR3 DNA reads TGTGCCAGCAGCGTAGATCAGGCGGCAGATACGCAGTATTTT. This sequence encodes CASSVDQAADTQYF. Supplemented by reference TRBV9 and TRBJ2-3, the full variable domain reads DSGVTQTPKHLITATGQRVTLRCSPRSGDLSVYWYQQSLDQGLQFLIQYYNGEERAKGNILERFSAQQFPDLHSELNLSSLELGDSALYFCASSVDQAADTQYFGPGTRLTVL.

This chain connects TRBV30 to TRBJ2-2; 10 positions match TRBD2. The germline V gene has CDR1 GTSNPN and CDR2 SVGIG (reference sequence). CDR3 length: 17 amino acids. Trimming removed 0 bases from V and 2 bases from J; junction bases left unmatched: 6. Here the CDR3 reads CAWSVGAGGPNTGELFF. The DNA of the CDR3 is TGTGCCTGGAGTGTAGGAGCGGGAGGGCCTAACACCGGGGAGCTGTTTTTT.

In its sample, this clonotype was seen many times. This chain joins TRBV29-1 and TRBJ2-5; 9 bases are a match to TRBD2. V trimming: 5 bases; J trimming: 6 bases; junction bases outside the gene matches: 7. The CDR3 is made up of 13 amino acids. Germline values: CDR1 SQVTM, CDR2 ANQGSEA. DNA of the CDR3: TGCAGCGTTAATAGCGGGAGTCTTAAGACCCAGTACTTC. Amino acids: CSVNSGSLKTQYF.

The rearrangement joins TRBV11-3 to TRBJ2-7; no definite D call. The CDR3 length is 13 residues. Germline CDR1 reads SGHNT; CDR2 reads YENEEA. Between the trimmed V and J ends, which lost 4 bases and 6 bases, there was a span of 13 bases. For the CDR3, the DNA is TGTGCCAGCAGCTCGTCCATGTGGGGCGAGCAGTACTTC. It specifies CASSSSMWGEQYF.

V usage is TRBV6-6 and J usage is TRBJ1-5, with D tentatively TRBD1 (5 bases). Trimming removed 4 bases at V and 5 bases at J, with 18 bases between. Per germline, CDR1 MNHNY and CDR2 SVGAGI (reference sequence). CDR3 length: 16 amino acids. DNA for the CDR3: TGTGCCAGCAGTTCACAATACCGGGACTCCGATCAGCCCCAGCATTTT. It codes for CASSSQYRDSDQPQHF.

This clonotype was recorded a few times. J is TRBJ1-1 and V is TRBV20-1, with D maybe TRBD1 (5 bases). Germline CDR1 reads DFQATT; CDR2 reads SNEGSKA (reference sequence). The CDR3 spans 15 residues. V lost 3 bases to trimming and J lost 0 bases, with 14 bases between them. The CDR3 DNA sequence: TGCAGTGCTAGCCCCGGGGCAGCGTTGAACACTGAAGCTTTCTTT. Protein sequence: CSASPGAALNTEAFF.

In its sample, this clonotype was seen many times. V usage is TRBV5-5 and J usage is TRBJ2-1; D perhaps matches TRBD1 (5 bases). Deletions cut 4 bases from V and 7 bases from J, with 18 bases between. The CDR3 is made up of 15 amino acids. Germline V gives CDR1 SGHKS, CDR2 YYEKEE (reference sequence). CDR3 in DNA: TGTGCCAGCAGCCATGCCGTAGGAAGGGGTAATGAGCAGTTCTTC. It is translated as CASSHAVGRGNEQFF.

The V and J genes are TRBV24-1 and TRBJ2-7; no clear D gene. The V gene lost 4 bases and the J gene lost 1 base, with 10 bases spanning the gap. CDR1 KGHDR and CDR2 SFDVKD come from the germline V gene. This CDR3 is built from 14 residues. For the CDR3, the DNA is TGTGCCACCAGTGAGGCTCACAATTCCTACGAGCAGTACTTC. This translates into CATSEAHNSYEQYF.

This clonotype appeared a single time. A much larger clone lies one base from this, so it may be a read error. The chain employs TRBV4-1 and TRBJ2-1; TRBD2 aligns across 8 bases. V shed 3 bases, J shed 5 bases, and the junction held 6 bases outside the gene matches. The CDR3 is 15 amino acids. Germline assignment: CDR1 MGHRA and CDR2 YSYEKL. CDR3 protein: CASSHHVAGNNEQFF. The CDR3 DNA follows: TGCGCCAGCAGCCACCACGTAGCGGGGAACAATGAGCAGTTCTTC.

This clonotype was seen ten or more times. This chain connects TRBV2 to TRBJ2-7; TRBD1 matches 8 bases. The CDR3 runs 15 residues. Losses at the gene ends were 6 bases for V and 3 bases for J; bases not matched to a gene: 10. Germline CDR1 and CDR2: SNHLY and FYNNEI. This CDR3 reads CASSLGQGANYEQYF. CDR3 nucleotides: TGTGCCAGCAGCTTAGGGCAGGGGGCGAACTACGAGCAGTACTTC.

The DNA for the CDR3 is TGTGCCAGCAGCTTAGTCGAGGGTCGCACTGAAGCTTTCTTT. Protein sequence: CASSLVEGRTEAFF. The chain has TRBV7-9 and TRBJ1-1; no reliable D call. The CDR3 is made up of 14 amino acids. Germline V gene data show CDR1 as SEHNR and CDR2 as FQNEAQ (reference sequence). V gave up 1 base and J gave up 4 bases, with 10 bases separating them.

This clonotype was detected ten times or more. The rearrangement links TRBV9 to TRBJ2-6; D call uncertain. This CDR3 spans 15 amino acids. V lost 2 bases and J 4 bases, leaving 10 bases between the germline ends. The germline V gene encodes CDR1 SGDLS and CDR2 YYNGEE. The CDR3 spells CASSVLGHGANVLTF. The CDR3 DNA sequence: TGTGCCAGCAGCGTTCTAGGGCACGGGGCCAACGTCCTGACTTTC.

This clonotype has ten or more counts. The V gene is TRBV24-1, the J gene TRBJ2-2; possible D gene TRBD1, 6 bases. The CDR3 has 16 residues. CDR1 and CDR2 (germline): KGHDR, SFDVKD. Between the trimmed V and J ends, which lost 4 bases and 9 bases, there was a span of 20 bases. CDR3 bases: TGTGCCACCAGTGACCCGGACAGACTCCCGCCGCGGGAGCTGTTTTTT. Its protein product is CATSDPDRLPPRELFF.

This clonotype occurred a few times. The genes are TRBV24-1 and TRBJ1-1; 7 nucleotides line up with TRBD1. J lost 3 bases, V lost 9 bases, and 12 bases had no gene match. The CDR3 runs 15 residues. CDR1 and CDR2 (germline): KGHDR, SFDVKD. The CDR3 protein is CATAKGQLQDTEAFF. For the CDR3, the DNA is TGTGCCACCGCTAAGGGACAGTTACAGGACACTGAAGCTTTCTTT.

This clonotype has just a few counts. The chain carries TRBV12-3 or TRBV12-4 and TRBJ2-3; 7 bases match TRBD1. The CDR3 has 15 residues. Trimming removed 4 bases from V and 0 bases from J; junction bases left unmatched: 4. The CDR3 coding sequence is TGTGCCAGCAGTTCCGGACAGGCGAGCACAGATACGCAGTATTTT. This gives the protein CASSSGQASTDTQYF.

This chain joins TRBV12-3 or TRBV12-4 and TRBJ1-1; a weak D match, TRBD1 (5 bases). V was cut by 6 bases and J by 2 bases, with 13 bases left in between. This CDR3 has 14 amino acids. The CDR3: CASSRRTTNTEAFF. The CDR3 bases are TGTGCCAGCAGCCGAAGGACAACTAACACTGAAGCTTTCTTT.